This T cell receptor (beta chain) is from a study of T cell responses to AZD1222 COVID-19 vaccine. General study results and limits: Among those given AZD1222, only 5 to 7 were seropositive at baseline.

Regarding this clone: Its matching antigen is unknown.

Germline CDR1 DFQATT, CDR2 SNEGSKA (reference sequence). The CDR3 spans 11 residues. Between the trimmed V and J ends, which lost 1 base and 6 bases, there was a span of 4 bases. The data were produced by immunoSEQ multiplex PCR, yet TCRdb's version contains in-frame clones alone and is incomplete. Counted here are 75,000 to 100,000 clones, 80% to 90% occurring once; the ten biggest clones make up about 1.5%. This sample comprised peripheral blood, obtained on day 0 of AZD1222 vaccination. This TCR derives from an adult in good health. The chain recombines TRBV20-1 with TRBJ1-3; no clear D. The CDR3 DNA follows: TGCAGTGCTAGAGTCCAAAACACCATATATTTT. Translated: CSARVQNTIYF.